This TCR beta chain comes out of a study of T cells in Graves' hyperthyroidism and ophthalmopathy. In the study overall: Initial diagnosis, before any treatment, was when peripheral blood was collected.

There are 13 residues in the CDR3. Per germline, CDR1 KGHSH and CDR2 LQKENI. V gave up 3 bases and J gave up 6 bases; unmatched junction bases: 5. On the basis of clinical symptoms, serum thyroxine and TRAb, thyroid ultrasound and orbital computed tomography, diagnoses were made. Using RNA transcripts as the source, TCR beta CDR3 regions were amplified. Initially, a first-round RT-PCR of the TCR CDR3 employed the HTBI primer set. Each CDR3 protein is one row after TCRdb ran MiXCR on the multiplex PCR reads. The sample includes about 700,000 distinct CDR3 sequences, 14% of them seen just once. This clonotype has ten or more counts.

This receptor was identified in a woman aged 18-29 years with Graves' hyperthyroidism. The chain combines TRBV18 with TRBJ2-7, with 7 bases that match TRBD2. The sequenced sample consisted of blood. CDR3 sequence: CASSPAGVPEQYF. CDR3 nucleotides: TGTGCCAGCTCACCGGCGGGGGTCCCCGAGCAGTACTTC.